This entry lists 3 T cell receptor beta chains sequenced from one sample in a study of blood T cell repertoires in COVID-19. Assay: immunoSEQ multiplex PCR; the TCRdb copy retains only in-frame clones and omits some. The sample carries some 530,000 clones, approximately 91% recorded once. Sequenced: PBMCs or T cells enriched from blood (not recorded which). These receptors originate from a woman aged 60-75 years who had recovered from COVID-19.

CDR3 amino acids: CATSDNSGQGQPQHF. As DNA, the CDR3 is TGTGCCACCAGTGATAATTCAGGGCAGGGTCAGCCCCAGCATTTT. The chain has TRBV24-1 and TRBJ1-5; possible D gene TRBD1, 5 bases. The CDR3 has 15 amino acids. Trimming cost V 3 bases and J 6 bases, with 14 bases left between them. Germline V gene sequence: CDR1 KGHDR, CDR2 SFDVKD.

The V call is TRBV13, the J call TRBJ2-5; 7 bases line up with TRBD2. Germline lookup yields CDR1 PRHDT and CDR2 FYEKMQ (reference sequence). This CDR3 has 16 amino acids. V shed 1 base, J shed 7 bases, and the junction held 12 bases outside the gene matches. CDR3 sequence: CASSLDRSGAWGTQYF. The CDR3 nucleotides read TGTGCCAGCAGCTTAGATCGGAGCGGGGCGTGGGGGACCCAGTACTTC.

This chain joins TRBV24-1 and TRBJ2-5; TRBD1 matches at 7 bases. CDR1 and CDR2 (germline): KGHDR, SFDVKD. The J segment lost 2 bases and the V segment lost 3 bases, leaving 5 bases of the junction unmatched. CDR3 length: 15 amino acids. As DNA, the CDR3 is TGTGCCACCAGTGATCCGGGACAGTCTCAAGAGACCCAGTACTTC. This codes for CATSDPGQSQETQYF.